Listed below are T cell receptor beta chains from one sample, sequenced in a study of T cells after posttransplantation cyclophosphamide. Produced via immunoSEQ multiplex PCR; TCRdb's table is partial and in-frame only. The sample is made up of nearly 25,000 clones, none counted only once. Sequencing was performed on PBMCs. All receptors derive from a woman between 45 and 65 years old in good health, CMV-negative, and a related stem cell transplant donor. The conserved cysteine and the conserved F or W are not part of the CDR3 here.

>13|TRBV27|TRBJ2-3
ASRMRDRYTDTQY
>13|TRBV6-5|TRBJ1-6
ASGPPGVMNSPLH
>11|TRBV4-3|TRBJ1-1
ASSLREYTEAF
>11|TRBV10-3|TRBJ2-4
AISDSTGLIQY
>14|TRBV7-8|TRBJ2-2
ASSRRDRGPTGELF
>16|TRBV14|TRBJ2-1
ASSQDRLAGGRNEEQF
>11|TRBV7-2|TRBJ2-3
ASSPQGTNTQY
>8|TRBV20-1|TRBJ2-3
SGLVDTQY
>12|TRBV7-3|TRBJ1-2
ASSLWDRVDGYT
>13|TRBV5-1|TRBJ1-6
ASSWLDRDGSPLH
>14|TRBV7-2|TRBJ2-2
ASSFSGGADTGELF
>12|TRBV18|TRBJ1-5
ASSPGQSNQPQH
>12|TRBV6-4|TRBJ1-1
ASSDRPGVTEAF
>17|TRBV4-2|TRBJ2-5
ASSQSPPLLAGAGETQY
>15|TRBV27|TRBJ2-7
ASSFRPETGVSYEQY
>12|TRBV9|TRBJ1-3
ASSVSSAGNTIY
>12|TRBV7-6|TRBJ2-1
ASSRGGTYNEQF
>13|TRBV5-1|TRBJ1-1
ASSPGTGANTEAF